This paragraph covers one TCR beta chain sequence. What it recognizes is unknown. At sampling all donors were nominally healthy, likely with unrecorded immune exposures. The PCR ran on 60 Vbeta and 13 Jbeta primers. Original analysis: Unique TCR beta chains totaled some 80 million in a later count, with roughly 11 million of them shared. The assay was immunoSEQ multiplex PCR, and TCRdb's table has in-frame clones only and misses some. The D gene and trimming were derived from the DNA, and the V and J assignments and clone size from that table. The sample consists of about 140,000 clones, 88% of them appearing once. The sample is drawn from a study of cytomegalovirus exposure and HLA in healthy donors. Study conclusions and caveats: Other equally common chains were less clonally expanded than HLA-associated TCR beta chains, a later analysis showed.

The source is a woman aged 40-49 years in good health and CMV-seronegative. Sequenced input: PBMCs.

The CDR3 DNA sequence: TGCGCCAGCAGCATCCAGACAGGTCAAGGCGGGGAGCAGTTCTTC. This gives the protein CASSIQTGQGGEQFF. This rearrangement joins TRBV5-1 to TRBJ2-1; tentatively, D is TRBD1 (6 bases). Germline V gives CDR1 SGHRS, CDR2 YFSETQ. V lost 4 bases and J lost 10, with 21 bases in between. The CDR3 loop spans 15 amino acids.